These 30 T cell receptor beta chains came from one sample sequenced in a study of molecular identifiers for immune sequencing clone quantification. One entry per CDR3 protein, called by TCRdb with MiXCR from the PCR reads. The profile covers approximately 630,000 distinct CDR3 sequences, with roughly 27% appearing a single time and 0.78% taken by the ten largest. The sequencing input was naive CD8+ T cells from blood, with Jurkat cell RNA spiked in. Documented subset: FACS-sorted CD8+CD4-CCR7+CD45RA+ naive T cells. These receptors came from a human donor in good health. Some libraries in this study had Jurkat cell RNA spiked in.

V is TRBV27 and J is TRBJ2-3; perhaps TRBD2 as D (6 bases). V lost 1 base to trimming and J lost 3 bases, with 14 bases between them. The germline V gene has CDR1 MNHEY and CDR2 SMNVEV (reference sequence). This CDR3 is built from 16 residues. Here the CDR3 reads CASSLWGRMGTDTQYF. The CDR3 DNA reads as TGTGCCAGCAGTTTATGGGGGAGGATGGGGACAGATACGCAGTATTTT.

On this clonotype itself: A read error is possible here, since a much larger clone lies one base away. This chain joins TRBV7-8 and TRBJ2-7; D not certain. Germline V gives CDR1 SGHVS, CDR2 FQNEAQ. There are 13 residues in the CDR3. CDR3 in amino acids: CAGSPSTSYEQYF. DNA for the CDR3: TGTGCCGGCAGCCCCTCGACATCCTACGAGCAGTACTTC.

This clonotype has just a few counts. The chain combines TRBV6-5 with TRBJ1-2, with 9 bases lining up with TRBD1. Per germline, CDR1 MNHEY and CDR2 SVGAGI. Trimming took 6 bases from V and 3 from J; bases not matched to a gene: 5. This CDR3 region has 14 residues. The CDR3, as DNA: TGTGCCAGCAGAGGGACAGGGTTTTACTATGGCTACACCTTC. This codes for CASRGTGFYYGYTF.

V usage is TRBV2 and J usage is TRBJ1-2; possible D gene TRBD1, 5 bases. Germline V gene lookup returns CDR1 SNHLY and CDR2 FYNNEI. V was pared by 3 bases and J by 4 bases, with 15 bases between. CDR3 length: 15 amino acids. The CDR3 bases are TGTGCCAGCAGTGAGGGGCCTGGGGGTATCTATGGCTACACCTTC. This sequence encodes CASSEGPGGIYGYTF.

This clonotype was observed many times. The rearrangement links TRBV20-1 to TRBJ1-6; D gene unclear. Germline CDR1 DFQATT, CDR2 SNEGSKA (reference sequence). V was clipped by 1 base and J by 9 bases, with 13 bases between them. The CDR3 contains 14 residues. The CDR3 reads CSARGAPLGSPLHF. In nucleotides, the CDR3 is TGCAGTGCTAGAGGGGCTCCTCTCGGTTCACCCCTCCACTTT.

The chain employs TRBV4-2 and TRBJ2-1; D gene uncertain. Germline CDR1 is LGHNA and CDR2 is YNFKEQ. V was cut by 1 base and J by 5 bases, with 15 bases left in between. The CDR3 sequence is 16 residues long. CDR3 protein: CASSQGTRSSNNEQFF. The DNA for the CDR3 is TGTGCCAGCAGCCAAGGCACTCGCTCCTCTAACAATGAGCAGTTCTTC.

V usage is TRBV12-3 or TRBV12-4 and J usage is TRBJ2-7; 8 positions agree with TRBD1. CDR3 length: 14 residues. With 5 bases clipped from V and 4 bases from J, the junction kept 7 bases outside the gene matches. CDR3: CASSPDRGVYEQYF. The CDR3 coding sequence is TGTGCCAGCAGTCCTGACAGGGGTGTTTACGAGCAGTACTTC.

The chain joins TRBV19 to TRBJ1-1, with D perhaps matching TRBD1 (5 bases). Germline-derived CDR1 and CDR2 are LNHDA and SQIVND (reference sequence). The CDR3 is 11 amino acids. V lost 7 bases to trimming and J lost 5 bases, with 8 bases between them. The CDR3 coding sequence is TGTGCCAGTACCAAGGGGACTGAAGCTTTCTTT. Translation: CASTKGTEAFF.

This clonotype has at least ten counts. Written as DNA, the CDR3 is TGCGCCAGCAGCCAAGAGCGACAGGCAGTAAATGAAAAACTGTTTTTT. Its protein product is CASSQERQAVNEKLFF. This chain links TRBV4-1 with TRBJ1-4; maybe TRBD1 (6 bases). The CDR3 covers 16 residues. CDR1 MGHRA and CDR2 YSYEKL come from the germline V gene. Trimming left V 0 bases short and J 5 bases short, with 13 bases between.

The chain combines TRBV5-1 with TRBJ2-5; TRBD1 matches 8 bases. The CDR3 is 15 residues long. CDR1 and CDR2 (germline): SGHRS, YFSETQ. With V trimmed by 4 bases and J by 5 bases, 10 bases remained unmatched. CDR3 region: CASSTGQGGGETQYF. The CDR3 DNA is TGCGCCAGCAGCACCGGACAGGGAGGAGGTGAGACCCAGTACTTC.

A few counts support this clonotype. The rearrangement links TRBV11-2 to TRBJ2-1, with 12 bases identical to TRBD2. The CDR3 extends over 13 amino acids. The J segment lost 9 bases and the V segment lost 4 bases, leaving 1 base of the junction unmatched. The germline V gene encodes CDR1 SGHAT and CDR2 FQNNGV. The CDR3 DNA sequence: TGTGCCAGCAGCTCACTAGCGGGGGGTGAGCAGTTCTTC. Protein product: CASSSLAGGEQFF.

There are a few counts of this clonotype. The rearrangement joins TRBV9 to TRBJ2-1; TRBD1 agrees at 7 bases. J was trimmed by 2 bases and V by 6 bases; bases with no gene match: 5. This CDR3 is 14 amino acids long. Germline lookup yields CDR1 SGDLS and CDR2 YYNGEE. CDR3 DNA sequence: TGTGCCAGCACCCTGGGGACAGCCTACAATGAGCAGTTCTTC. Encoded protein: CASTLGTAYNEQFF.

This clonotype was seen many times. The V and J genes are TRBV5-6 and TRBJ2-3; perhaps TRBD1 as D (6 bases). Germline CDR1 reads SGHDT; CDR2 reads YYEEEE. The V end lost 4 bases, the J end lost 4 bases, and 16 bases lay between the germline ends. The CDR3 consists of 15 residues. The CDR3 sequence is CASSPYREKPDTQYF. As DNA, the CDR3 is TGTGCCAGCAGCCCGTACAGGGAGAAGCCAGATACGCAGTATTTT.

This clonotype was picked up many times. The chain joins TRBV14 to TRBJ2-6; 7 bases align to TRBD1. The ends lost 4 bases at V and 0 bases at J; junction bases unmatched: 15. The V gene's germline CDR1 is SGHDN and CDR2 FVKESK. The CDR3 contains 20 residues. The CDR3 here is CASSLEHSGTVPSGANVLTF. As DNA, the CDR3 is TGTGCCAGCAGCCTAGAACATTCCGGGACAGTCCCCTCTGGGGCCAACGTCCTGACTTTC.

The chain's CDR3 is CASSSTSGSVTDTQYF. DNA of the CDR3: TGTGCCAGCAGCTCCACTAGCGGGAGTGTAACAGATACGCAGTATTTT. V gene TRBV7-3 combines with J gene TRBJ2-3; 11 bases align to TRBD2. There are 16 residues in the CDR3. Germline V CDR1 and CDR2: SGHTA, FQGTGA. V was pared by 4 bases and J by 3 bases, with 6 bases of the junction left unmatched.

This clonotype was recorded a few times. The CDR3 loop is CSASQGSSYEQYF. The CDR3 DNA is TGCAGTGCTAGTCAGGGAAGCTCCTACGAGCAGTACTTC. The genes are TRBV20-1 and TRBJ2-7, with D possibly TRBD1 on 5 matching bases. The germline V gene encodes CDR1 DFQATT and CDR2 SNEGSKA (reference sequence). The CDR3 spans 13 residues. Trimming took off 3 bases at V and 0 bases at J, with 9 bases between the two ends.

The chain is built from TRBV4-1 and TRBJ2-1; 13 bases map to TRBD2. The CDR3 is 19 amino acids. Per germline, CDR1 MGHRA and CDR2 YSYEKL. V lost 2 bases to trimming and J lost 0 bases; unmatched junction nucleotides: 7. CDR3 residues: CASSQPSLAGGRSYNEQFF. For the CDR3, the DNA is TGCGCCAGCAGCCAACCATCACTAGCGGGGGGGCGCTCCTACAATGAGCAGTTCTTC.

As regards this clonotype: One base away lies a much larger clone, so this may be a sequencing read error. This rearrangement joins TRBV7-9 to TRBJ2-3, with D possibly being TRBD1 (6 bases). In germline, CDR1 is SEHNR, CDR2 FQNEAQ (reference sequence). CDR3 length: 15 residues. The CDR3 region is CASSPLGQLTGTQYF. The CDR3 coding sequence is TGTGCCAGCAGCCCTCTCGGACAGCTCACAGGTACGCAGTATTTT.

This clonotype was picked up a small number of times. The rearrangement joins TRBV27 to TRBJ2-7; D is possibly TRBD1 or TRBD2 (5 bases each). Germline lookup yields CDR1 MNHEY and CDR2 SMNVEV (reference sequence). The V and J ends lost 6 bases and 3 bases respectively, with 18 bases between them. The CDR3 runs 15 residues. CDR3 in amino acids: CASSYTGTPYYEQYF. In DNA, the CDR3 is TGTGCCAGCAGCTACACCGGGACCCCTTACTACGAGCAGTACTTC.

This clonotype appeared a single time. The junction departs from germline at one end; a sequencing error may be responsible. The rearrangement links TRBV7-3 to TRBJ1-5; 10 nucleotides line up with TRBD1. Germline assignment: CDR1 SGHTA and CDR2 FQGTGA. The CDR3 contains 16 residues. This chain's CDR3 is CASSLRDRGGNRPQHF. CDR3 nucleotide sequence: TGTGCCAGCAGCTTAAGGGACAGGGGAGGTAATCGGCCCCAGCATTTT.

The sample holds many counts of this clonotype. The chain carries TRBV5-1 and TRBJ2-7; TRBD2 matches 8 bases. The CDR3 is 15 residues long. Per the germline V gene, CDR1 is SGHRS and CDR2 is YFSETQ. Trimming removed 2 bases from V and 5 bases from J; junction bases left unmatched: 9. The CDR3 coding sequence is TGCGCCAGCAGCTTCGGGGCGGGAGGATTAAACGAGCAGTACTTC. This gives the protein CASSFGAGGLNEQYF.

Comment on this clonotype: Since a much larger clone is just one base distant, this may be a read error. J is TRBJ1-5 and V is TRBV6-2 or TRBV6-3, with D perhaps matching TRBD1 (5 bases). There are 13 residues in the CDR3. The germline gives CDR1 MNHEY, CDR2 SVGEGT. CDR3 DNA sequence: TGTGCCAGCAGGGACAATAGCAATCAGTCCCAGCATTTT. Translated, it gives CASRDNSNQSQHF.

The genes are TRBV23-1 and TRBJ2-7, with D unclear. TRBV23-1 is an ORF, and what it does is uncertain. The germline V and J ends were trimmed by 5 bases and 3 bases, with 8 bases remaining between them. The CDR3 contains 12 residues. The CDR3 DNA is TGCGCCAGCAGTATTACCGTCTACGAGCAGTACTTC. Translating gives CASSITVYEQYF.

This clonotype was observed a handful of times. The rearrangement links TRBV11-2 to TRBJ2-1; 13 nucleotides line up with TRBD2. The CDR3 has 17 residues. Trimming cost V 3 bases and J 1 base; bases outside gene matches: 3. CDR1 SGHAT and CDR2 FQNNGV come from the germline V gene. The CDR3 spells CASSLGLAGWSYNEQFF. The CDR3 DNA reads TGTGCCAGCAGCTTGGGACTAGCGGGGTGGTCCTACAATGAGCAGTTCTTC.

The table lists this clonotype with many counts. The chain joins TRBV4-2 to TRBJ2-7; D remains ambiguous. This CDR3 is built from 13 residues. Trimming stripped 5 bases from V and 0 bases from J, with 8 bases between. Germline V CDR1 and CDR2: LGHNA, YNFKEQ. The CDR3 nucleotides are TGTGCCAGCAGCGCTCCGAGCTCCTACGAGCAGTACTTC. This codes for CASSAPSSYEQYF.

This clonotype was picked up a small number of times. The gene calls are TRBV20-1 and TRBJ2-7; TRBD1 aligns across 7 bases. From germline, CDR1 is DFQATT and CDR2 SNEGSKA (reference sequence). V dropped 3 bases and J dropped 3; count of bases not matched to a gene: 11. The CDR3 totals 15 residues. The CDR3 is CSARGPTGPFYEQYF. DNA of the CDR3: TGCAGTGCTAGGGGTCCGACAGGGCCCTTCTACGAGCAGTACTTC.

This clonotype was observed a handful of times. J is TRBJ1-4 and V is TRBV2; tentative D call: TRBD1 (5 bases). The CDR3 covers 15 residues. From germline, CDR1 is SNHLY and CDR2 FYNNEI. V lost 6 bases and J lost 8, with 19 bases in between. The DNA of the CDR3 is TGTGCCAGCAGCCTAGATGGGGCACTCGAAGAAAAACTGTTTTTT. It is translated as CASSLDGALEEKLFF.

This clonotype has ten or more counts. The CDR3 nucleotides read TGCGCCAGCAGCCAAGGAAGTGCGAGGGGCGACGAGCAGTACTTC. Its translation: CASSQGSARGDEQYF. This chain links TRBV4-3 with TRBJ2-7; D possibly uses TRBD1 or TRBD2 (5 bases each). The CDR3 spans 15 residues. Germline V gene data show CDR1 as LGHNA and CDR2 as YSLEER. V was cut by 1 base and J by 5 bases, with 15 bases left in between.

This clonotype has just a few counts. The rearrangement joins TRBV20-1 to TRBJ2-1; possible D gene TRBD2, 5 bases. The CDR3 contains 13 residues. The germline CDR1 and CDR2 sequences are DFQATT and SNEGSKA (reference sequence). V was cut by 7 bases and J by 2 bases, with 12 bases left in between. CDR3 protein: CSVFLLAYNEQFF. CDR3 bases: TGCAGTGTCTTCTTACTAGCCTACAATGAGCAGTTCTTC.

This clonotype was picked up many times. The chain uses TRBV20-1 and TRBJ2-5; 11 bases line up with TRBD2. CDR1 and CDR2 (germline): DFQATT, SNEGSKA (reference sequence). V was clipped by 2 bases and J by 5 bases; unmatched bases: 10. The CDR3 length is 16 residues. The CDR3 sequence is CSARPILAGVVETQYF. As DNA, the CDR3 is TGCAGTGCTAGACCGATACTAGCGGGAGTGGTGGAGACCCAGTACTTC.